The T cell receptor beta chain described here comes from a study of T cell repertoires in cytomegalovirus infection. With 5 bases clipped from V and 7 bases from J, the junction kept 13 bases outside the gene matches. The CDR3 runs to 17 residues. Germline V gives CDR1 SGHVS, CDR2 FNYEAQ. This clonotype was seen at least ten times. From the reads, TCRdb called clonotypes with MiXCR, one entry per CDR3 protein. This sample has 250,000 to 300,000 distinct CDR3 sequences, with roughly 13% found just once. The sample was PBMCs. This clonotype was obtained from a human donor in good health (CMV status not recorded). Some clones in this sample may be carry-over from other donors' samples. The J gene is TRBJ2-2, the V gene TRBV7-6; TRBD2 matches at 10 bases. In DNA, the CDR3 is TGTGCCAGCAGCAAGGGCGGCAGACTAGCGGGCAGCGGGGAGCTGTTTTTT. Translating it yields CASSKGGRLAGSGELFF.